The present T cell receptor beta chain was sequenced within a study of Ad26.COV2.S vaccination and SARS-CoV-2 variants. Whole-study context: Donor had been placed in the Ad26.COV2.S arm of the COV1001 trial.

Treatment of the sample: some 19 received Ad26.COV2.S at low or high dose, single or two shots; several received placebo; per-sample allocation not given. Material that was analyzed had been drawn on day 63 after the first vaccine or placebo injection. The method was immunoSEQ multiplex PCR; TCRdb's version includes in-frame clones alone and lacks a portion of them. Counted here are some 450,000 clones, about nine tenths occurring once; the ten biggest clones make up 4.3%. Germline CDR1 is MNHEY and CDR2 is SMNVEV (reference sequence). V lost 4 bases and J 1 base, leaving 9 bases between the germline ends. This CDR3 contains 14 residues.

The rearrangement links TRBV27 to TRBJ2-3, with D uncertain. The source material was peripheral blood, sampled in a trial of Ad26.COV2.S vaccine versus placebo. The TCR was taken from a person between 18 and 65 years old who received the Ad26.COV2.S COVID-19 vaccine or a placebo. The CDR3 loop reads CASSSSWGTDTQYF. CDR3 in DNA: TGTGCCAGCAGTTCATCTTGGGGCACAGATACGCAGTATTTT.